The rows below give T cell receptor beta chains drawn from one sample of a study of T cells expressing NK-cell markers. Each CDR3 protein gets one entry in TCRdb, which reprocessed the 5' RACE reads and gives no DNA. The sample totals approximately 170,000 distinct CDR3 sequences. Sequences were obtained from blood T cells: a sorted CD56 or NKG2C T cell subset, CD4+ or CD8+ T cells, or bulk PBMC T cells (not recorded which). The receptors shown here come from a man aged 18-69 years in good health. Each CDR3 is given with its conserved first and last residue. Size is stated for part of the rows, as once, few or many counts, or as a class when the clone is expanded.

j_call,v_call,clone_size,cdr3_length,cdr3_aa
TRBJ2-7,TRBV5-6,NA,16,CASSFGQAGSSYEQYF
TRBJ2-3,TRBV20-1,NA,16,CSARDLWRSSTDTQYF
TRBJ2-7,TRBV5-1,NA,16,CASSLVSGKGTYEQYF
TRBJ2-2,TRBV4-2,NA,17,CASSRTSGGTNTGELFF
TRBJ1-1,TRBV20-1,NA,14,CSARPPRENTEAFF
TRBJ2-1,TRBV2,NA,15,CALIGDQGAYNEQFF
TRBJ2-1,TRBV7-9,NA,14,CASSLSGGFSEQFF
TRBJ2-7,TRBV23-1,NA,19,CASRRRIEDKGGNSYEQYF
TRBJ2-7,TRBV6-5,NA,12,CASRDAHYEQYF
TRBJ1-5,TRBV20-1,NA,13,CSARPFGNQPQHF
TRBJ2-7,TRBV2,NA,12,CASSAGYDEQYF
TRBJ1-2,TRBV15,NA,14,CATSRDEGYYGYTF
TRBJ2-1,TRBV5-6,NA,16,CASSVQGGGLYNEQFF
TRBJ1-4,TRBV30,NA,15,CAWSAEDRRPEKLFF
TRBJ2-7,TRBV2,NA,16,CASSERAGVGAHEQYF
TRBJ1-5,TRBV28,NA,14,CASSFVDSNQPQHF
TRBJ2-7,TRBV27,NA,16,CASSWVGPGQTYEQYF
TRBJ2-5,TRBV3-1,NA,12,CASSQISETQYF
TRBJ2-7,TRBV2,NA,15,CASRPGQLDPYEQYF
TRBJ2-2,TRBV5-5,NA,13,CASSLDVAGELFF
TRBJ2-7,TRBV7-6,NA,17,CASSYDTPGQGSYEQYF
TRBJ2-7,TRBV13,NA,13,CASSSTGIDEQYF
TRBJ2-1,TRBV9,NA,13,CASSVLTTNEQFF
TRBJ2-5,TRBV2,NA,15,CASSDTDTEQETQYF
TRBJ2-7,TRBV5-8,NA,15,CASSLGSWGPYEQYF
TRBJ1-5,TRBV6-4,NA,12,CASRTGNQPQHF
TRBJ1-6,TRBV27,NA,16,CASSEGLVALNSPLHF
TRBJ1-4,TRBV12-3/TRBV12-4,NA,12,CASSFGSEKLFF
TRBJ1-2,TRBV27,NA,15,CASSLSSDSLYGYTF
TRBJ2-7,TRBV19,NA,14,CASSIKGADYEQYF
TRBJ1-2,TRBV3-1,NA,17,CASSQDLYRGSDYGYTF
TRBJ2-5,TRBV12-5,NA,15,CASGPPQGAKETQYF
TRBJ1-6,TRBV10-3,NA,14,CAIRPGTENSPLHF
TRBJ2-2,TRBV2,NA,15,CASRGDIANTGELFF
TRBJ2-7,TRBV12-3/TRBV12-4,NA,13,CASKDRERYEQYF
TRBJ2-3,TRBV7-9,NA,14,CASSFGGRGDTQYF
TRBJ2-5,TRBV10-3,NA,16,CAISELWDFTPETQYF
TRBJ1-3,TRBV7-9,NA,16,CASSLTTASSGNTIYF
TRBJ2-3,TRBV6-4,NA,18,CASSPFDTGTSDTDTQYF
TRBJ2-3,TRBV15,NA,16,CATSTTLAGGGDTQYF
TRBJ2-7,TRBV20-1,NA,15,CSAVFTQRGTYEQYF
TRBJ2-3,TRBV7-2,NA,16,CASSFPGAGEGDTQYF
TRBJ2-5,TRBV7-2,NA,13,CASSFGTIETQYF
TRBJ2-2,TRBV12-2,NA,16,CASRTASVRDTGELFF
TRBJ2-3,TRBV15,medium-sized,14,CATSPRSGADTQYF
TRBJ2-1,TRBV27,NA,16,CASSPLRGGSYNEQFF
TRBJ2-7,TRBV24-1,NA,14,CATSDGTGGYEQYF
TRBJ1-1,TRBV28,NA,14,CASSRDRPIGEAFF
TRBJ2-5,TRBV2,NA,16,CAGETLDTGDQETQYF
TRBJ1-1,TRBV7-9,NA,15,CASSTTNEMNTEAFF